The 31 T cell receptor beta chains presented below share a single source sample, sequenced in a study of response to subunit inactivated influenza vaccine. TCRdb reprocessed the RT-PCR reads via MiXCR and lists one record per CDR3 protein. The sample carries hundreds of thousands of distinct CDR3 sequences, approximately 15% recorded once. Sequencing was performed on PBMCs from blood, taken less than 15 days before vaccination. All receptors derive from a man aged 45-60 years who received an inactivated influenza vaccine.

This clonotype turned up a few times. The gene calls are TRBV20-1 and TRBJ2-7; 11 nucleotides agree with TRBD1. The CDR3 is 13 residues long. CDR1 is DFQATT and CDR2 is SNEGSKA in the germline V gene (reference sequence). Trimming removed 6 bases from V and 3 bases from J; junction bases left unmatched: 4. The CDR3 sequence is CSATGTGGYEQYF. Written as DNA, the CDR3 is TGCAGTGCAACCGGGACAGGGGGCTACGAGCAGTACTTC.

The chain has TRBV4-2 and TRBJ2-7; 9 nucleotides line up with TRBD2. The J segment lost 4 bases and the V segment lost 6 bases, leaving 10 bases of the junction unmatched. From germline, CDR1 is LGHNA and CDR2 YNFKEQ. The CDR3 runs 15 residues. This CDR3 is CASRKTGSGGYEQYF. DNA of the CDR3: TGTGCCAGCAGGAAAACAGGGAGCGGGGGGTACGAGCAGTACTTC.

This clonotype was seen a few times. The V call is TRBV5-1, the J call TRBJ2-3; D gene uncertain. V lost 6 bases, J lost 1 base, and 12 bases lay in between. CDR3 size: 14 residues. CDR1 and CDR2 (germline): SGHRS, YFSETQ. CDR3 region: CASTKDLGTDTQYF. Written as DNA, the CDR3 is TGCGCCAGCACCAAGGACCTAGGCACAGATACGCAGTATTTT.

This clonotype occurred many times. This chain connects TRBV29-1 to TRBJ2-7, with 9 nucleotides matching TRBD2. J lost 5 bases, V lost 4 bases, and 3 bases had no gene match. Germline V gene lookup returns CDR1 SQVTM and CDR2 ANQGSEA. The CDR3 is 12 residues long. The CDR3 protein is CSVASGNDEQYF. CDR3 sequence (DNA): TGCAGCGTTGCTAGCGGGAACGACGAGCAGTACTTC.

This chain links TRBV6-5 with TRBJ2-5; a possible D gene is TRBD2 (7 bases). V shed 2 bases and J shed 4 bases, with 20 bases lying between them. Germline CDR1 and CDR2: MNHEY and SVGAGI. The length of the CDR3 is 17 residues. The CDR3 protein is CASSYDGRGGAGETQYF. The CDR3 nucleotides read TGTGCCAGCAGTTACGACGGGCGAGGGGGGGCGGGAGAGACCCAGTACTTC.

The chain is built from TRBV12-3 or TRBV12-4 and TRBJ2-7; no reliable D call. This CDR3 region has 16 residues. V was trimmed by 5 bases and J by 3 bases, leaving 20 bases between them. This CDR3 reads CASSPQARFTLYEQYF. The CDR3 nucleotides are TGTGCCAGCAGTCCGCAGGCCAGGTTTACCCTCTACGAGCAGTACTTC.

This clonotype was detected many times. The rearrangement links TRBV4-1 to TRBJ1-1; 7 bases align to TRBD1. CDR3 length: 16 amino acids. Germline CDR1 MGHRA, CDR2 YSYEKL. Trimming took 0 bases from V and 3 from J; bases not matched to a gene: 7. The CDR3 DNA reads as TGCGCCAGCAGCCAAGATGAGGCAGGGGGATACACTGAAGCTTTCTTT. Its protein is CASSQDEAGGYTEAFF.

The genes are TRBV7-3 and TRBJ2-2, with a weak D call TRBD1 (6 bases). This CDR3 region has 14 residues. Deletions cut 5 bases from V and 7 bases from J, with 14 bases between. Per the germline V gene, CDR1 is SGHTA and CDR2 is FQGTGA. The CDR3 coding sequence is TGTGCCAGCAGCGTACAGGGCCAAGGCGGGGAGCTGTTTTTT. The encoded protein is CASSVQGQGGELFF.

This clonotype was recorded many times. The CDR3 coding sequence is TGTGCCACCCGGGACAGGGGATTCTACAATGAGCAGTTCTTC. It encodes CATRDRGFYNEQFF. J is TRBJ2-1 and V is TRBV10-3; 10 bases map to TRBD1. This CDR3 contains 14 residues. CDR1 and CDR2 from the germline V gene are ENHRY and SYGVKD. V lost 10 bases, J lost 3 bases, and 6 bases stayed unmatched.

This clonotype appeared a few times. The genes are TRBV6-1 and TRBJ2-3, with 11 bases matching TRBD2. Losses at the gene ends were 6 bases for V and 2 bases for J; bases not matched to a gene: 4. The germline V gene encodes CDR1 MNHNS and CDR2 SASEGT. The CDR3 has 15 residues. DNA for the CDR3: TGTGCCAGCAGGTCTAGCGGGGGGCTCACAGATACGCAGTATTTT. Its protein is CASRSSGGLTDTQYF.

This clonotype was detected a few times. The chain carries TRBV7-8 and TRBJ2-2, with 7 positions matching TRBD1. This CDR3 has 15 amino acids. CDR1 is SGHVS and CDR2 is FQNEAQ in the germline V gene. The V gene end was trimmed by 1 base and the J gene end by 5 bases; junction bases not matched to a gene: 4. CDR3 DNA: TGTGCCAGCAGCTTAGATCAACAGGGGACCGGGGAGCTGTTTTTT. Translating gives CASSLDQQGTGELFF.

CDR3 nucleotides: TGTGCCAGCTCAACTCAGGGGCGGGACACTGAAGCTTTCTTT. It is translated as CASSTQGRDTEAFF. The V gene is TRBV18, the J gene TRBJ1-1, with a tentative D call TRBD1 (6 bases). The CDR3 spans 14 residues. The germline CDR1 and CDR2 sequences are KGHSH and LQKENI. The V end was cut by 5 bases, the J end by 3 bases, with 13 bases between.

This clonotype was seen ten or more times. The chain has TRBV11-2 and TRBJ2-1; TRBD2 agrees at 8 bases. Per germline, CDR1 SGHAT and CDR2 FQNNGV. Germline trimming cut 1 base from V and 6 bases from J; bases unmatched to any gene: 8. The CDR3 is 16 amino acids. The DNA for the CDR3 is TGTGCCAGCAGCTTAGTGTTCGCGGGAGGCGCCAATGAGCAGTTCTTC. The encoded protein is CASSLVFAGGANEQFF.

This clonotype has more than one count but fewer than ten. This sequence joins TRBV7-2 and TRBJ2-7; 10 nucleotides agree with TRBD2. The CDR3 is 14 residues long. The J segment lost 6 bases and the V segment lost 5 bases, leaving 7 bases of the junction unmatched. Germline CDR1 SGHTA, CDR2 FQGNSA. CDR3 amino acids: CASSPSSGRSEQYF. CDR3 bases: TGTGCCAGCAGCCCCAGTAGCGGGAGGAGCGAGCAGTACTTC.

This clonotype was seen only a few times. This sequence joins TRBV6-1 and TRBJ2-1; 9 positions agree with TRBD1. Germline lookup yields CDR1 MNHNS and CDR2 SASEGT. This CDR3 is built from 14 residues. V shed 7 bases, J shed 7 bases, and the junction held 8 bases outside the gene matches. This CDR3 is CASTVDRGWNEQFF. CDR3 bases: TGTGCCAGCACGGTGGACAGGGGTTGGAATGAGCAGTTCTTC.

This clonotype was seen only a few times. The gene calls are TRBV7-9 and TRBJ1-1; 7 positions match TRBD1. CDR3 length equals 17 residues. Germline loops: CDR1 SEHNR, CDR2 FQNEAQ (reference sequence). V shed 5 bases, J shed 0 bases, and the junction held 12 bases outside the gene matches. CDR3 nucleotide sequence: TGTGCCAGCAGCCCGACCCCCGGGACAGCGATGAACACTGAAGCTTTCTTT. Amino acids: CASSPTPGTAMNTEAFF.

This rearrangement joins TRBV29-1 to TRBJ2-5; D ambiguous. Per the germline V gene, CDR1 is SQVTM and CDR2 is ANQGSEA. The CDR3 loop spans 10 amino acids. V dropped 7 bases and J dropped 5 bases, with 8 bases sitting between them. This CDR3 is CSAHFETQYF. The DNA for the CDR3 is TGCAGCGCGCATTTCGAGACCCAGTACTTC.

In its sample, this clonotype was seen a few times. This rearrangement joins TRBV6-2 or TRBV6-3 to TRBJ2-7, with 11 bases identical to TRBD1. The V gene end was trimmed by 2 bases and the J gene end by 2 bases; junction bases not matched to a gene: 5. The germline gives CDR1 MNHEY, CDR2 SVGEGT. The length of the CDR3 is 16 residues. CDR3: CASSYVSGQGAYEQYF. The CDR3 coding sequence is TGTGCCAGCAGTTACGTGTCGGGACAGGGGGCCTACGAGCAGTACTTC.

This clonotype was observed many times. The rearrangement uses TRBV27 and TRBJ2-7; D is tentatively TRBD1 or TRBD2 (5 bases each). CDR3 length: 14 amino acids. V lost 7 bases and J 2 bases, leaving 15 bases between the germline ends. Looked up from germline, CDR1 is MNHEY and CDR2 is SMNVEV (reference sequence). The CDR3 bases are TGTGCCAGCACCTCTGGGGGTCCCACCTACGAGCAGTACTTC. Translation gives CASTSGGPTYEQYF.

The chain joins TRBV4-3 to TRBJ2-1; 7 bases agree with TRBD2. The CDR3 spans 16 residues. Germline CDR1 and CDR2: LGHNA and YSLEER. Trimming took 0 bases from V and 8 from J; bases not matched to a gene: 10. The CDR3 is CASSQEFSGGGDEQFF. Here the CDR3 DNA reads TGCGCCAGCAGCCAAGAGTTCTCGGGGGGTGGCGATGAGCAGTTCTTC.

V usage is TRBV25-1 and J usage is TRBJ1-2; D unclear. Germline lookup yields CDR1 MGHDK and CDR2 SYGVNS. V was cut by 1 base and J by 3 bases, with 12 bases left in between. The CDR3 spans 15 residues. Here the CDR3 reads CASSESSGGHYGYTF. CDR3 sequence (DNA): TGTGCCAGCAGTGAATCTAGCGGAGGACACTATGGCTACACCTTC.

This clonotype was observed once. This chain joins TRBV20-1 and TRBJ2-1; 9 bases match TRBD2. Germline V gene data show CDR1 as DFQATT and CDR2 as SNEGSKA (reference sequence). The V and J ends lost 5 bases and 8 bases, in that order; junction bases with no gene match: 13. The CDR3 spans 15 residues. CDR3 bases: TGCAGTGCTTGGGTTCCGGGACTAGCTTTAGATGAGCAGTTCTTC. Translation: CSAWVPGLALDEQFF.

This clonotype has more than one count but fewer than ten. The chain uses TRBV27 and TRBJ2-5; D is perhaps TRBD2 (7 bases). CDR3 length: 15 residues. Germline V gene sequence: CDR1 MNHEY, CDR2 SMNVEV (reference sequence). The V and J ends lost 2 bases and 5 bases respectively, with 15 bases between them. The CDR3: CASSLSRGAGETQYF. The CDR3 DNA reads as TGTGCCAGCAGTTTAAGTCGGGGGGCCGGGGAGACCCAGTACTTC.

This clonotype was detected a few times. The rearrangement joins TRBV20-1 to TRBJ2-1; D could derive from TRBD1 or TRBD2 (5 bases each). Germline V lookup: CDR1 DFQATT, CDR2 SNEGSKA (reference sequence). Trimming shortened V by 0 bases and J by 12 bases, and 12 bases separated the two germline ends. The CDR3 totals 12 residues. The CDR3 loop is CSARERGERQFF. The CDR3 DNA sequence: TGCAGTGCTAGAGAAAGGGGAGAAAGGCAGTTCTTC.

This clonotype was detected a few times. The chain couples TRBV12-3 or TRBV12-4 to TRBJ1-5, with 12 nucleotides matching TRBD1. Losses at the gene ends were 7 bases for V and 3 bases for J; bases not matched to a gene: 10. The CDR3 totals 17 residues. The CDR3 reads CASTHTGTGGFNQPQHF. The CDR3 DNA is TGTGCCAGCACCCACACCGGGACAGGGGGCTTCAATCAGCCCCAGCATTTT.

The CDR3 nucleotides read TGCGCCAGCAGCCCCGAGGTTCGGACCGGGGAGCTGTTTTTT. Translated, it gives CASSPEVRTGELFF. The V and J genes are TRBV5-1 and TRBJ2-2; D unresolved. The V and J ends lost 4 bases and 5 bases respectively, with 12 bases between them. In germline, CDR1 is SGHRS, CDR2 YFSETQ. There are 14 residues in the CDR3.

The chain recombines TRBV28 with TRBJ2-1; D is uncertain. The germline V gene has CDR1 MDHEN and CDR2 SYDVKM. V lost 8 bases to trimming and J lost 4 bases, with 15 bases between them. CDR3 length: 14 residues. The CDR3 is CASHLSVAYNEQFF. CDR3 DNA: TGTGCCAGCCATCTGTCAGTAGCTTACAATGAGCAGTTCTTC.

The chain couples TRBV12-3 or TRBV12-4 to TRBJ1-3; D unclear. V was shortened by 3 bases and J by 1 base, with 7 bases between the two germline ends. This CDR3 spans 14 amino acids. The CDR3 DNA is TGTGCCAGCAGTTTCCCCGGATCTGGAAACACCATATATTTT. As protein: CASSFPGSGNTIYF.

The rearrangement uses TRBV10-3 and TRBJ2-3, with 9 bases that match TRBD2. Trimming took 2 bases from V and 4 from J; bases not matched to a gene: 4. The CDR3 length is 15 residues. Per germline, CDR1 ENHRY and CDR2 SYGVKD. This CDR3 reads CAISERAGGPDTQYF. The CDR3 DNA sequence: TGTGCCATCAGTGAGCGAGCGGGGGGCCCAGATACGCAGTATTTT.

This clonotype was seen at least ten times. This rearrangement joins TRBV10-3 to TRBJ2-1; the D gene is possibly TRBD1 (6 bases). V was trimmed by 7 bases and J by 0 bases, leaving 13 bases between them. This CDR3 comprises 15 residues. Looked up from germline, CDR1 is ENHRY and CDR2 is SYGVKD. CDR3 nucleotide sequence: TGTGCCATCACTCCGGGACAAAGCTCCTACAATGAGCAGTTCTTC. It is translated as CAITPGQSSYNEQFF.

V is TRBV9 and J is TRBJ2-1, with 7 bases matching TRBD2. Trimming at V came to 2 bases and at J to 4 bases, leaving 6 bases not matched to a gene. The CDR3 spans 15 residues. CDR1 and CDR2 from the germline V gene are SGDLS and YYNGEE. This CDR3 is CASSVGAGSYNEQFF. The CDR3 nucleotides read TGTGCCAGCAGCGTGGGAGCGGGATCGTACAATGAGCAGTTCTTC.